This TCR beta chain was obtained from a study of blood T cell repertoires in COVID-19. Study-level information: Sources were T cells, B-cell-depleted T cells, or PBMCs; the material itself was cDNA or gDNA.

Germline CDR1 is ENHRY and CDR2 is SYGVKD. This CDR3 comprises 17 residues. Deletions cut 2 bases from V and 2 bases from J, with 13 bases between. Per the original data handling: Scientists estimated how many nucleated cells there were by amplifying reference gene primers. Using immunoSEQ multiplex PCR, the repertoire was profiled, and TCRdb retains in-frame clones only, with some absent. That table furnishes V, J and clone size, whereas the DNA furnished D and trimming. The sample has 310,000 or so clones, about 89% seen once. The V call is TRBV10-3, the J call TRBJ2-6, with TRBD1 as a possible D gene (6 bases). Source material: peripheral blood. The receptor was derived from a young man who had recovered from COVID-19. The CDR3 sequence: CAISEGKTGTGANVLTF. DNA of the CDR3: TGTGCCATCAGTGAGGGAAAAACAGGGACTGGGGCCAACGTCCTGACTTTC.